Below, 17 T cell receptor beta chains from the same sample are listed, as sequenced in a study of cytomegalovirus exposure and HLA in healthy donors. Measured with immunoSEQ multiplex PCR; TCRdb has only the in-frame clones, and not every one. The sample lists about 140,000 clones, approximately 87% occurring once. Sequenced sample: PBMCs. The receptors were sampled from a man aged 18 to 29 in good health and CMV-seronegative.

The chain carries TRBV7-9 and TRBJ1-4, with D possibly matching TRBD1 (5 bases). The CDR3 spans 14 residues. Germline V CDR1 and CDR2: SEHNR, FQNEAQ (reference sequence). Trimming cost V 1 base and J 14 bases, with 17 bases left between them. CDR3 protein: CASSLGGHPESLFF. The CDR3 DNA is TGTGCCAGCAGCTTAGGGGGCCACCCCGAAAGCCTGTTTTTT.

V and J are TRBV6-1 and TRBJ1-5, with TRBD1 matching over 9 bases. Germline trimming cut 4 bases from V and 2 bases from J; bases unmatched to any gene: 6. In germline, CDR1 is MNHNS, CDR2 SASEGT. The CDR3 length is 16 residues. This CDR3 reads CASSGQGGWGNQPQHF. The CDR3 DNA reads TGTGCCAGCAGTGGACAGGGGGGCTGGGGCAATCAGCCCCAGCATTTT.

V and J are TRBV18 and TRBJ1-1, with D possibly matching TRBD1 (5 bases). The germline gives CDR1 KGHSH, CDR2 LQKENI. The length of the CDR3 is 15 residues. The V end was cut by 3 bases, the J end by 4 bases, with 15 bases between. CDR3: CASSPPGGTGTEAFF. For the CDR3, the DNA is TGTGCCAGCTCACCCCCGGGAGGGACGGGCACTGAAGCTTTCTTT.

The chain couples TRBV6-5 to TRBJ2-7; 11 bases are a match to TRBD1. This CDR3 is built from 14 residues. From germline, CDR1 is MNHEY and CDR2 SVGAGI. J was trimmed by 5 bases and V by 4 bases; bases with no gene match: 4. CDR3 sequence (DNA): TGTGCCAGCAGTTCGGGACAGGGGGGGAACGAGCAGTACTTC. Protein product: CASSSGQGGNEQYF.

The rearrangement links TRBV2 to TRBJ1-1, with TRBD1 as a possible D gene (5 bases). The CDR3 spans 15 residues. Between the trimmed V and J ends, which lost 6 bases and 5 bases, there was a span of 19 bases. Germline loops: CDR1 SNHLY, CDR2 FYNNEI. The CDR3 loop reads CASSTVRAGGTEAFF. In nucleotides, the CDR3 is TGTGCCAGCAGCACCGTCAGGGCCGGTGGGACTGAAGCTTTCTTT.

V is TRBV27 and J is TRBJ2-1; 8 bases fit TRBD1. The trim removed 5 bases at V and 8 bases at J, leaving 11 bases unmatched. CDR1 is MNHEY and CDR2 is SMNVEV in the germline V gene (reference sequence). The CDR3 totals 15 residues. The CDR3 loop is CASSLHRTGRYEQFF. The CDR3, as DNA: TGTGCCAGCAGTCTTCACAGGACAGGGAGGTATGAGCAGTTCTTC.

The genes are TRBV27 and TRBJ2-2; no reliable D call. The V gene's germline CDR1 is MNHEY and CDR2 SMNVEV (reference sequence). The CDR3 sequence is 11 residues long. V was cut by 6 bases and J by 6 bases, with 5 bases left in between. The CDR3 nucleotides are TGTGCCAGCAGGGCGGCCGGGGAGCTGTTTTTT. Protein product: CASRAAGELFF.

V usage is TRBV28 and J usage is TRBJ2-4; tentative D call: TRBD1 (6 bases). Trimming cost V 2 bases and J 6 bases, with 11 bases left between them. This CDR3 comprises 14 residues. The germline V gene encodes CDR1 MDHEN and CDR2 SYDVKM. CDR3 in amino acids: CASSLGGSLNIQYF. DNA of the CDR3: TGTGCCAGCAGTTTAGGGGGCAGCTTAAACATTCAGTACTTC.

J is TRBJ1-1 and V is TRBV19; 8 positions match TRBD1. Germline CDR1 is LNHDA and CDR2 is SQIVND (reference sequence). V shed 5 bases, J shed 3 bases, and the junction held 5 bases outside the gene matches. This CDR3 has 14 amino acids. CDR3 bases: TGTGCCAGTAGTGTCCGGGACAGGTACACTGAAGCTTTCTTT. Encoded protein: CASSVRDRYTEAFF.

This chain joins TRBV19 and TRBJ1-2; 8 positions agree with TRBD1. Germline values: CDR1 LNHDA, CDR2 SQIVND (reference sequence). The CDR3 loop spans 12 amino acids. The junction had 4 bases not matched to a gene; V was cut back by 8 bases and J by 5 bases. CDR3 sequence reads: CASATGEYGYTF. The CDR3 DNA sequence: TGTGCCAGTGCGACAGGGGAGTATGGCTACACCTTC.

This clone was picked up one time. The CDR3 loop reads CASSLGVADTQYF. The CDR3 bases are TGTGCCAGCAGCTTGGGTGTCGCAGATACGCAGTATTTT. The chain couples TRBV5-6 to TRBJ2-3; D gene unclear. V lost 0 bases, J lost 4 bases, and 6 bases lay in between. There are 13 residues in the CDR3. Looked up from germline, CDR1 is SGHDT and CDR2 is YYEEEE.

The rearrangement links TRBV7-6 to TRBJ2-1; 8 positions match TRBD2. The CDR3 is 16 amino acids. V lost 4 bases and J lost 7; bases outside the gene matches: 12. CDR1 and CDR2 (germline): SGHVS, FNYEAQ. CDR3 bases: TGTGCCAGCAGCTGGAGGGCGGGAGGCTTTTGGAATGAGCAGTTCTTC. Translation: CASSWRAGGFWNEQFF.

V usage is TRBV27 and J usage is TRBJ2-2; D possibly corresponds to TRBD2 (5 bases). CDR1 and CDR2 from the germline V gene are MNHEY and SMNVEV (reference sequence). V shed 6 bases and J shed 7 bases, with 21 bases lying between them. The CDR3 covers 16 residues. Written as DNA, the CDR3 is TGTGCCAGCAGCACGCACCCCCGGTCAAGCGGCGGGGAGCTGTTTTTT. It specifies CASSTHPRSSGGELFF.

This clone appeared once. As DNA, the CDR3 is TGTGCCAGTAGTATAGCATACAGGGGAGAGCAGTTCTTC. This translates into CASSIAYRGEQFF. The V gene is TRBV19, the J gene TRBJ2-1, with TRBD1 matching 7 bases. Germline values: CDR1 LNHDA, CDR2 SQIVND (reference sequence). Trimming removed 1 base from V and 10 bases from J; junction bases left unmatched: 4. The CDR3 totals 13 residues.

The CDR3 DNA reads TGTGCCAGCAGCCCCCGCGCCTCGAGCTCCTACAATGAGCAGTTCTTC. Protein: CASSPRASSSYNEQFF. The rearrangement uses TRBV5-4 and TRBJ2-1; D not resolved. V was clipped by 4 bases and J by 0 bases, with 14 bases between them. This CDR3 contains 16 residues. In germline, CDR1 is SGHNT, CDR2 YYREEE (reference sequence). The variable domain in full, completed from reference TRBV5-4 and TRBJ2-1, reads ETGVTQSPTHLIKTRGQQVTLRCSSQSGHNTVSWYQQALGQGPQFIFQYYREEENGRGNFPPRFSGLQFPNYSSELNVNALELDDSALYLCASSPRASSSYNEQFFGPGTRLTVL.

The chain uses TRBV6-1 and TRBJ2-3, with a possible D match to TRBD2 (5 bases). CDR1 and CDR2 (germline): MNHNS, SASEGT. CDR3 length: 15 amino acids. The V end lost 8 bases, the J end lost 0 bases, and 15 bases lay between the germline ends. CDR3 nucleotide sequence: TGTGCCAGCGTCTTAGAGGGTGGGAGCACAGATACGCAGTATTTT. This encodes CASVLEGGSTDTQYF.

This chain links TRBV9 with TRBJ2-3; 12 bases map to TRBD2. This CDR3 has 16 amino acids. V lost 3 bases, J lost 3 bases, and 5 bases stayed unmatched. Germline V gives CDR1 SGDLS, CDR2 YYNGEE. CDR3: CASSGPSGRVTDTQYF. The CDR3 coding sequence is TGTGCCAGCAGCGGGCCTAGCGGGAGGGTGACAGATACGCAGTATTTT.